This T cell receptor beta chain was obtained from a study of shared clonotypes between healthy human individuals. Sequencing was performed with immunoSEQ multiplex PCR; in TCRdb, only in-frame clones are kept and a portion is missing. The top ten clones hold 1% to 1.5% of a sample with nearly 2 million clones, roughly 94% of them seen once. The V gene's germline CDR1 is SEHNR and CDR2 FQNEAQ (reference sequence). CDR3 length: 13 amino acids. V lost 1 base, J lost 5 bases, and 9 bases lay in between. CD45RO negativity and positive selection for CCR7 defined naive CD8 cells, a population that excluded terminally differentiated effector memory CD45RA+ cells.

Sequencing input: naive CD8+ T cells sorted from blood. The chain employs TRBV7-9 and TRBJ2-7, with D uncertain. This sequence originates from a man between 18 and 35 years old in good health. As DNA, the CDR3 is TGTGCCAGCAGCTTAGGAATCCAGGACGAGCAGTACTTC. Amino acids: CASSLGIQDEQYF. The full variable domain, in which reference TRBV7-9 and TRBJ2-7 provide the parts outside the CDR3, is DTGVSQNPRHKITKRGQNVTFRCDPISEHNRLYWYRQTLGQGPEFLTYFQNEAQLEKSRLLSDRFSAERPKGSFSTLEIQRTEQGDSAMYLCASSLGIQDEQYFGPGTRLTVT.